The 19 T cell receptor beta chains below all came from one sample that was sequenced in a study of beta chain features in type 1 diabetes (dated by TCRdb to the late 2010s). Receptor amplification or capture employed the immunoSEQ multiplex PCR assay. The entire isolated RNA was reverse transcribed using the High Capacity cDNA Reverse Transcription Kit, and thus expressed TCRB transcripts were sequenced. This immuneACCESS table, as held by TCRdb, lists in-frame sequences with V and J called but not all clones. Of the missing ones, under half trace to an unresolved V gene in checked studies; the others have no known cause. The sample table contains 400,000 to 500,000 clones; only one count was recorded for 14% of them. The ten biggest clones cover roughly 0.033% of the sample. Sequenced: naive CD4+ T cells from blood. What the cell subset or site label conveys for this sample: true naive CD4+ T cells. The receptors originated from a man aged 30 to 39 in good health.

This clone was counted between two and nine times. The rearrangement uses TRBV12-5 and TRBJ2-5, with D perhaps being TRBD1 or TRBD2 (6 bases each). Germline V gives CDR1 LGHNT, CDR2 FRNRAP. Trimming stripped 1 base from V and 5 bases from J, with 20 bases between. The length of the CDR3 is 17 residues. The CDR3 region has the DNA TGTGCTAGTGGTTTGGCCCACCCCGGGGGCGGTCTGGAGACCCAGTACTTC. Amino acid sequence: CASGLAHPGGGLETQYF.

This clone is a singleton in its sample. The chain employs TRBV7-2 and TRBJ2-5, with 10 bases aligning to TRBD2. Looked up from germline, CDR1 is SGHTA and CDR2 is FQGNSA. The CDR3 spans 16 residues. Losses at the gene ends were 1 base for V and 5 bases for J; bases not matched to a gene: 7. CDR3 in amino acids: CASSLGLAGAGETQYF. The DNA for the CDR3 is TGTGCCAGCAGCTTAGGGCTAGCGGGGGCAGGGGAGACCCAGTACTTC.

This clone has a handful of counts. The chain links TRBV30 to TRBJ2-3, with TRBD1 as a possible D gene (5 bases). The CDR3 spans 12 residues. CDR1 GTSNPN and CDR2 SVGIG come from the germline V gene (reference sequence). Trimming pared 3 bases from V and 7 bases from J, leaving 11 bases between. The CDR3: CAWRAPGNTQYF. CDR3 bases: TGTGCCTGGAGGGCCCCAGGGAATACGCAGTATTTT.

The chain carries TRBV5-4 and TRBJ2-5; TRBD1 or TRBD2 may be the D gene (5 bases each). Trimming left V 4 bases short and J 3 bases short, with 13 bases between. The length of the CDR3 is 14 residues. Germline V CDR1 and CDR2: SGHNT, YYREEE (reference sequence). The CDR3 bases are TGTGCCAGCAGCCCCCTTCGAGGGGAAGAGACCCAGTACTTC. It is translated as CASSPLRGEETQYF.

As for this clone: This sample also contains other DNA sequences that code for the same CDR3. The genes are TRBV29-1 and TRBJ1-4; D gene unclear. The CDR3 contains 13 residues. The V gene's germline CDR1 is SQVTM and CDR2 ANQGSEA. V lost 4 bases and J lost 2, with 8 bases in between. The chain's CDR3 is CSVGGRTNEKLFF. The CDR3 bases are TGCAGCGTTGGGGGTCGGACTAATGAAAAACTGTTTTTT.

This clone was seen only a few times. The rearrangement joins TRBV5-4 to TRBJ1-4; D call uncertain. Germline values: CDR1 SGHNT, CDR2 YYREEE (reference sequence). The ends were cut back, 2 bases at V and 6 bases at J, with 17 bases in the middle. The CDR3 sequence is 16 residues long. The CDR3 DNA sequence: TGTGCCAGCAGCTTAAATTCTAACGCAGGTTATGAAAAACTGTTTTTT. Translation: CASSLNSNAGYEKLFF.

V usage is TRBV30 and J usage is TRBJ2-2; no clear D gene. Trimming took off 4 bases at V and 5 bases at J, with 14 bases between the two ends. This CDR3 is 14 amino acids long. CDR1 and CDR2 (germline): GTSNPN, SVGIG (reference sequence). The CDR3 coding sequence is TGTGCCTGGAACCCTCGGCGTTCGACCGGGGAGCTGTTTTTT. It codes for CAWNPRRSTGELFF. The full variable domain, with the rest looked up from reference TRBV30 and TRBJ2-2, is SQTIHQWPATLVQPVGSPLSLECTVEGTSNPNLYWYRQAAGRGLQLLFYSVGIGQISSEVPQNLSASRPQDRQFILSSKKLLLSDSGFYLCAWNPRRSTGELFFGEGSRLTVL.

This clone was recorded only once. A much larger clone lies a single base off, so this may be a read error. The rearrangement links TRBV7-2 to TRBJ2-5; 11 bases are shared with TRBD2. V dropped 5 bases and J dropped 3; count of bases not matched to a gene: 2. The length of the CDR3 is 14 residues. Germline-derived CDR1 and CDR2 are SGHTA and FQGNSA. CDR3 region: CASSMGLAEETQYF. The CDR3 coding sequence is TGTGCCAGCAGCATGGGACTAGCGGAAGAGACCCAGTACTTC.

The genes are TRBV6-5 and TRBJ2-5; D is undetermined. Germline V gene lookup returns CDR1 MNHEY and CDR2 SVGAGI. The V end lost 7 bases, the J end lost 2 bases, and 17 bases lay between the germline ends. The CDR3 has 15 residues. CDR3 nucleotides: TGTGCCAGCAACCATCTTCAAGGCAGACAAGAGACCCAGTACTTC. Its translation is CASNHLQGRQETQYF.

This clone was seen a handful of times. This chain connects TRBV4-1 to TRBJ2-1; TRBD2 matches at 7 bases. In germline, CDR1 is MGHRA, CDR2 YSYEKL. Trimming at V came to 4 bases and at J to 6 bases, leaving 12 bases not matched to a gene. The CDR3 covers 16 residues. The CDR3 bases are TGCGCCAGCAGCCTTCGAACTAGCGCACTAATCAATGAGCAGTTCTTC. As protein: CASSLRTSALINEQFF.

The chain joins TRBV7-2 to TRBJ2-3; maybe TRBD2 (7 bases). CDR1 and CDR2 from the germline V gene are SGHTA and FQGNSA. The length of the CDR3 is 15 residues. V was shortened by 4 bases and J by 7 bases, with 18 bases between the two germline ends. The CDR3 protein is CASSSSAGASYTQYF. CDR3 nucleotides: TGTGCCAGCAGCTCTTCGGCGGGGGCTAGTTATACGCAGTATTTT.

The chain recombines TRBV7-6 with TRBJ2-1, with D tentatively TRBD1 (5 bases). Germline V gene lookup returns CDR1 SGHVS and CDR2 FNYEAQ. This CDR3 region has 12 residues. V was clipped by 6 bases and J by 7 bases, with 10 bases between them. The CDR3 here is CASRHDSNEQFF. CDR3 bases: TGTGCCAGCAGGCATGACAGTAATGAGCAGTTCTTC.

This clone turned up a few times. CDR3 in amino acids: CASSLEGSGVEQFF. CDR3 in DNA: TGTGCCAGCAGCTTAGAGGGTAGCGGGGTTGAGCAGTTCTTC. V usage is TRBV7-2 and J usage is TRBJ2-1; 8 nucleotides agree with TRBD2. Trimming at V came to 1 base and at J to 9 bases, leaving 5 bases not matched to a gene. The CDR3 loop spans 14 amino acids. Germline CDR1 and CDR2: SGHTA and FQGNSA.

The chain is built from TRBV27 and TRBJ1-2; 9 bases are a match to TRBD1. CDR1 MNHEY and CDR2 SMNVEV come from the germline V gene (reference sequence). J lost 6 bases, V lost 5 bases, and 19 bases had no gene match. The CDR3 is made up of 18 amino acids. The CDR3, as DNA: TGTGCCAGCAGTGCCTTGAACTTCCCGGGACAGGGAGGTAATGGCTACACCTTC. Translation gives CASSALNFPGQGGNGYTF.

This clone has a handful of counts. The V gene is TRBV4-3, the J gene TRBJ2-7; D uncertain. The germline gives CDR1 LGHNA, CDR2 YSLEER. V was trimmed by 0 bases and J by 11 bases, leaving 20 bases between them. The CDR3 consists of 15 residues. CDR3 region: CASSQDLWGYNRKYF. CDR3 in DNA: TGCGCCAGCAGCCAAGATTTGTGGGGTTATAACCGGAAGTACTTC.

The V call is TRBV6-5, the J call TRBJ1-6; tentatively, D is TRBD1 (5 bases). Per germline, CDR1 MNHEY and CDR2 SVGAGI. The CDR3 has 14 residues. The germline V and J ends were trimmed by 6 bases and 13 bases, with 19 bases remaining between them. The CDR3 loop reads CASRKSLPGRPLHF. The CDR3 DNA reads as TGTGCCAGCAGAAAATCCCTCCCGGGGCGCCCCCTCCACTTT.

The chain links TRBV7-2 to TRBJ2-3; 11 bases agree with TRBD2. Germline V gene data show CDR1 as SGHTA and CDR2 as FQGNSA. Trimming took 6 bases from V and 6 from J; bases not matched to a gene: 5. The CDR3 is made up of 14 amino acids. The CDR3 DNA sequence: TGTGCCAGCAGACCTAGCGGGGGGAAGGATACGCAGTATTTT. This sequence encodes CASRPSGGKDTQYF.

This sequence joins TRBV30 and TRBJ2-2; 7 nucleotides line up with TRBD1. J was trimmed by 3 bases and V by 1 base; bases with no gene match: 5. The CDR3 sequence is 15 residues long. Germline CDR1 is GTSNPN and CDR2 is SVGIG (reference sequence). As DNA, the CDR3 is TGTGCCTGGAGTGCTATACAGGGGTACACCGGGGAGCTGTTTTTT. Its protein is CAWSAIQGYTGELFF. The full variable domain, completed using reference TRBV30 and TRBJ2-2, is SQTIHQWPATLVQPVGSPLSLECTVEGTSNPNLYWYRQAAGRGLQLLFYSVGIGQISSEVPQNLSASRPQDRQFILSSKKLLLSDSGFYLCAWSAIQGYTGELFFGEGSRLTVL.

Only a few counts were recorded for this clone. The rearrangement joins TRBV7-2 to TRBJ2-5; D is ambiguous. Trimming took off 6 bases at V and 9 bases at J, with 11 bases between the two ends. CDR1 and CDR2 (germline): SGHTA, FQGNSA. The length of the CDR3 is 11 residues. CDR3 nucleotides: TGTGCCAGCAGTTCCAAAGTGGCCCAGTACTTC. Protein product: CASSSKVAQYF.